These 27 T cell receptor beta chains originate from one sample sequenced in a study of blood T cell repertoires in COVID-19. Assay used: immunoSEQ multiplex PCR; TCRdb lists only in-frame clones, some missing. Found here are about 210,000 clones, about 85% of them singletons; the top ten hold approximately 1.6%. Sequences were obtained from peripheral blood. The receptors come from a man aged 65-85 years with acute or convalescent COVID-19.

This clone has more than one count but fewer than ten. The CDR3: CASSQGVGLAGAEQYF. The CDR3 nucleotides read TGTGCCAGCAGCCAAGGGGTGGGACTAGCGGGAGCCGAGCAGTACTTC. The V call is TRBV4-2, the J call TRBJ2-7, with 14 bases aligning to TRBD2. Germline CDR1 LGHNA, CDR2 YNFKEQ. Losses at the gene ends were 1 base for V and 6 bases for J; bases not matched to a gene: 5. The CDR3 has 16 amino acids.

The V call is TRBV5-3, the J call TRBJ2-4; 9 nucleotides match TRBD1. TRBV5-3 is an ORF, and what it does is uncertain. The CDR3 consists of 18 residues. The V gene end was trimmed by 0 bases and the J gene end by 2 bases; junction bases not matched to a gene: 9. The DNA for the CDR3 is TGTGCCAGAAGCTTGGCTGGGACAGGGTCTTGGCCCAAAAACATTCAGTACTTC. This sequence encodes CARSLAGTGSWPKNIQYF.

This rearrangement joins TRBV28 to TRBJ2-5, with 9 bases lining up with TRBD1. Germline V gene data show CDR1 as MDHEN and CDR2 as SYDVKM. The CDR3 has 16 residues. V trimming: 5 bases; J trimming: 4 bases; junction bases outside the gene matches: 11. The CDR3 nucleotides read TGTGCCAGCAGTGGGACAGGGAAGGTGGCGGGAGAGACCCAGTACTTC. It is translated as CASSGTGKVAGETQYF.

The chain joins TRBV5-5 to TRBJ2-3; 7 bases map to TRBD1. The CDR3 totals 16 residues. Germline lookup yields CDR1 SGHKS and CDR2 YYEKEE (reference sequence). The V and J ends lost 2 bases and 3 bases, in that order; junction bases with no gene match: 9. CDR3 protein: CASSFNRGGGTDTQYF. For the CDR3, the DNA is TGTGCCAGCAGCTTTAACAGGGGTGGTGGTACAGATACGCAGTATTTT.

This CDR3 reads CASSRLAGTDTQYF. The CDR3 DNA follows: TGTGCCAGCAGTCGACTAGCGGGAACAGATACGCAGTATTTT. This chain connects TRBV6-6 to TRBJ2-3, with 11 bases aligning to TRBD2. CDR3 size: 14 residues. J lost 3 bases, V lost 5 bases, and 1 base had no gene match. Germline V gives CDR1 MNHNY, CDR2 SVGAGI (reference sequence).

The chain employs TRBV7-6 and TRBJ2-7, with 13 bases fitting TRBD2. The CDR3 is 14 residues long. CDR1 is SGHVS, CDR2 FNYEAQ, per germline. The junction had 4 bases not matched to a gene; V was cut back by 6 bases and J by 5 bases. The CDR3 reads CASSYGLAGDEQYF. CDR3 DNA: TGTGCCAGCAGTTATGGACTAGCGGGAGACGAGCAGTACTTC.

This sequence joins TRBV7-9 and TRBJ1-2, with unresolved D. The germline CDR1 and CDR2 sequences are SEHNR and FQNEAQ (reference sequence). This CDR3 comprises 14 residues. The CDR3 is CAILDLVSDYGYTF. The CDR3 bases are TGTGCAATCCTCGACTTAGTGTCGGACTATGGCTACACCTTC.

The chain joins TRBV15 to TRBJ2-3; a weak D match, TRBD2 (6 bases). Trimming removed 1 base from V and 6 bases from J, with 14 bases in between. Germline V gene data show CDR1 as LNHNV and CDR2 as YYDKDF (reference sequence). The CDR3 sequence is 15 residues long. The DNA for the CDR3 is TGTGCCACCAGCAGAGCCCCGGGACTGGAGGATACGCAGTATTTT. This gives the protein CATSRAPGLEDTQYF.

This rearrangement joins TRBV29-1 to TRBJ2-7, with TRBD2 matching over 8 bases. J lost 2 bases, V lost 4 bases, and 1 base had no gene match. CDR1 is SQVTM, CDR2 ANQGSEA, per germline. This CDR3 region has 12 residues. CDR3 coding DNA: TGCAGCGTTGCCGGGGGGGCCTACGAGCAGTACTTC. This codes for CSVAGGAYEQYF.

The chain couples TRBV11-2 to TRBJ2-2; tentative D call: TRBD1 (6 bases). The germline V gene encodes CDR1 SGHAT and CDR2 FQNNGV. Deletions cut 4 bases from V and 0 bases from J, with 12 bases between. CDR3 length: 16 amino acids. The CDR3: CASSYQAGANTGELFF. CDR3 nucleotide sequence: TGTGCCAGCAGCTACCAGGCAGGGGCGAACACCGGGGAGCTGTTTTTT.

The chain couples TRBV2 to TRBJ2-5; 12 positions match TRBD2. This CDR3 region has 14 residues. With V trimmed by 5 bases and J by 5 bases, 3 bases remained unmatched. The germline V gene has CDR1 SNHLY and CDR2 FYNNEI. The CDR3 sequence is CASSWTSGTETQYF. CDR3 DNA sequence: TGTGCCAGCAGTTGGACTAGCGGGACGGAGACCCAGTACTTC.

J is TRBJ2-7 and V is TRBV4-1; 9 bases match TRBD1. The CDR3 runs to 16 residues. CDR1 is MGHRA and CDR2 is YSYEKL in the germline V gene. V trimming: 0 bases; J trimming: 2 bases; junction bases outside the gene matches: 5. CDR3 in amino acids: CASSQEWGQGTYEQYF. CDR3 DNA sequence: TGCGCCAGCAGCCAAGAATGGGGACAGGGAACCTACGAGCAGTACTTC.

The chain combines TRBV18 with TRBJ2-1; TRBD2 matches at 7 bases. After removal of 1 base from V and 4 bases from J, the junction contained 4 bases not matched to a gene. The CDR3 loop spans 15 amino acids. Germline assignment: CDR1 KGHSH and CDR2 LQKENI. CDR3 sequence reads: CASSPLLAEYNEQFF. For the CDR3, the DNA is TGTGCCAGCTCACCACTGCTAGCGGAATACAATGAGCAGTTCTTC. The entire variable domain, with the rest obtained from reference TRBV18 and TRBJ2-1, is as follows: NAGVMQNPRHLVRRRGQEARLRCSPMKGHSHVYWYRQLPEEGLKFMVYLQKENIIDESGMPKERFSAEFPKEGPSILRIQQVVRGDSAAYFCASSPLLAEYNEQFFGPGTRLTVL.

This chain joins TRBV3-1 (or the pseudogene TRBV3-2) and TRBJ1-1, with D possibly TRBD1 on 5 matching bases. The CDR3 has 13 residues. Per germline, CDR1 LGHDT and CDR2 YNNKEL (reference sequence). V was pared by 0 bases and J by 5 bases, with 7 bases between. The CDR3 DNA is TGTGCCAGCAGCCAAGAAAGGGGTACTGAAGCTTTCTTT. Amino acid sequence: CASSQERGTEAFF.

The chain combines TRBV16 with TRBJ2-7; TRBD1 agrees at 8 bases. J lost 7 bases, V lost 2 bases, and 4 bases had no gene match. The CDR3 extends over 13 amino acids. CDR1 KGHSY and CDR2 FQNENV come from the germline V gene. CDR3 DNA: TGTGCCAGCAGCCAAGCCACAGGGGGAGAGCAGTACTTC. Protein: CASSQATGGEQYF. The full variable domain, rest sourced from reference TRBV16 and TRBJ2-7, is GEEVAQTPKHLVRGEGQKAKLYCAPIKGHSYVFWYQQVLKNEFKFLISFQNENVFDETGMPKERFSAKCLPNSPCSLEIQATKLEDSAVYFCASSQATGGEQYFGPGTRLTVT.

CDR3 residues: CASSLRDRGRQPQHF. CDR3 DNA sequence: TGTGCCAGCAGCCTCCGGGACAGGGGGCGTCAGCCCCAGCATTTT. The gene calls are TRBV7-2 and TRBJ1-5; TRBD1 aligns across 12 bases. The CDR3 runs to 15 residues. Germline CDR1 is SGHTA and CDR2 is FQGNSA. J was trimmed by 6 bases and V by 5 bases; bases with no gene match: 5.

This clone was found once. The V call is TRBV18, the J call TRBJ2-5; D unclear. The ends were cut back, 4 bases at V and 1 base at J, with 4 bases in the middle. Germline V CDR1 and CDR2: KGHSH, LQKENI. This CDR3 has 12 residues. As DNA, the CDR3 is TGTGCCAGCTCACGAGCCCAAGAGACCCAGTACTTC. Amino acid sequence: CASSRAQETQYF.

This chain's CDR3 is CASSEGLAGIQYF. Here the CDR3 DNA reads TGTGCCAGCAGTGAGGGCCTAGCGGGGATACAGTACTTC. The chain links TRBV2 to TRBJ2-7; 9 bases are a match to TRBD2. After removal of 3 bases from V and 10 bases from J, the junction contained 7 bases not matched to a gene. The CDR3 extends over 13 amino acids. Germline CDR1 reads SNHLY; CDR2 reads FYNNEI.

The CDR3 loop reads CASSFPEGLANYGYTF. CDR3 DNA sequence: TGTGCCAGCAGTTTTCCTGAGGGCCTAGCTAACTATGGCTACACCTTC. This rearrangement joins TRBV28 to TRBJ1-2, with D uncertain. The CDR3 has 16 amino acids. Trimming shortened V by 3 bases and J by 0 bases, and 14 bases separated the two germline ends. Germline CDR1 and CDR2: MDHEN and SYDVKM.

This chain joins TRBV6-5 and TRBJ1-4; D is perhaps TRBD1 (6 bases). This CDR3 spans 14 amino acids. The germline gives CDR1 MNHEY, CDR2 SVGAGI. V was trimmed by 8 bases and J by 8 bases, leaving 18 bases between them. CDR3 sequence: CASFFKGGGEKLFF. CDR3 nucleotide sequence: TGTGCCAGCTTCTTTAAAGGGGGTGGCGAAAAACTGTTTTTT.

V usage is TRBV9 and J usage is TRBJ2-7; unclear D gene. From germline, CDR1 is SGDLS and CDR2 YYNGEE. The CDR3 length is 13 residues. V gave up 5 bases and J gave up 3 bases, with 12 bases separating them. The CDR3 DNA follows: TGTGCCAGCAGTCAAACACCGGGCTACGAGCAGTACTTC. Translation gives CASSQTPGYEQYF.

A few counts support this clone. V usage is TRBV9 and J usage is TRBJ1-1; D is unresolved. The germline CDR1 and CDR2 sequences are SGDLS and YYNGEE. Trimming removed 0 bases at V and 6 bases at J, with 9 bases between. The CDR3 loop spans 13 amino acids. Here the CDR3 reads CASSVVGEAEAFF. The CDR3 DNA reads as TGTGCCAGCAGCGTAGTCGGGGAGGCTGAAGCTTTCTTT.

Written as DNA, the CDR3 is TGTGCCAGCAGCGTCAGACAGGGGGCTGGTACTGAAGCTTTCTTT. Translated: CASSVRQGAGTEAFF. The chain employs TRBV11-1 and TRBJ1-1, with 10 bases identical to TRBD1. This CDR3 spans 15 amino acids. CDR1 SGHAT and CDR2 FQDESV come from the germline V gene (reference sequence). Unmatched junction bases numbered 8, after V lost 5 bases and J lost 5 bases.

Notes on this clone: Other DNA sequences in the sample encode the same CDR3. The chain is built from TRBV7-8 and TRBJ1-1; a possible D gene is TRBD1 (5 bases). The CDR3 consists of 13 residues. Trimming shortened V by 5 bases and J by 2 bases, and 9 bases separated the two germline ends. Germline CDR1 reads SGHVS; CDR2 reads FQNEAQ. The CDR3 protein is CASSLDRNTEAFF. In DNA form, the CDR3 reads TGTGCCAGCAGCCTCGACAGAAACACTGAAGCTTTCTTT.

This chain connects TRBV15 to TRBJ2-1; 7 bases are shared with TRBD2. Trimming removed 3 bases from V and 4 bases from J; junction bases left unmatched: 12. Germline V gene data show CDR1 as LNHNV and CDR2 as YYDKDF (reference sequence). CDR3 size: 17 residues. CDR3 nucleotide sequence: TGTGCCACCAGCAGTCTGGCTAGCGGTTTCGGATACAATGAGCAGTTCTTC. Its protein product is CATSSLASGFGYNEQFF.

V usage is TRBV9 and J usage is TRBJ2-3; tentative D call: TRBD2 (6 bases). This CDR3 has 14 residues. Trimming left V 0 bases short and J 5 bases short, with 10 bases between. CDR1 is SGDLS, CDR2 YYNGEE, per germline. The CDR3 spells CASSVAASEDTQYF. The DNA for the CDR3 is TGTGCCAGCAGCGTAGCGGCTAGCGAAGATACGCAGTATTTT. Full variable domain (rest looked up from reference TRBV9 and TRBJ2-3): DSGVTQTPKHLITATGQRVTLRCSPRSGDLSVYWYQQSLDQGLQFLIQYYNGEERAKGNILERFSAQQFPDLHSELNLSSLELGDSALYFCASSVAASEDTQYFGPGTRLTVL.

The DNA of the CDR3 is TGTGCCAGTAACCCGGGACAGGGGAACGTCGGGGAGCTGTTTTTT. Amino acids: CASNPGQGNVGELFF. The chain links TRBV19 to TRBJ2-2; 10 bases line up with TRBD1. CDR1 is LNHDA, CDR2 SQIVND, per germline (reference sequence). The CDR3 loop spans 15 amino acids. The V segment lost 7 bases and the J segment 7 bases; nucleotides outside the gene matches: 9.